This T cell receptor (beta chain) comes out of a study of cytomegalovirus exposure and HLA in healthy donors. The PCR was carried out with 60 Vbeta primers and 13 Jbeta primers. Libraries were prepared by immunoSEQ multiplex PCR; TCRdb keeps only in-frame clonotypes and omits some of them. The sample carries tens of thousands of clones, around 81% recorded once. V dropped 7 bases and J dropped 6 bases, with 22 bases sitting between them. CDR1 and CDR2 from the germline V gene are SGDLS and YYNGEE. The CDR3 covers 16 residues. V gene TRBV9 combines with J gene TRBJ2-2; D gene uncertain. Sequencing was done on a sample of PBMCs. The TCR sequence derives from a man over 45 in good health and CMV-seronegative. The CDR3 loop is CASSPPSPAGPGELFF. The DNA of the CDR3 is TGTGCCAGCTCCCCCCCTTCCCCGGCAGGTCCCGGGGAGCTGTTTTTT.